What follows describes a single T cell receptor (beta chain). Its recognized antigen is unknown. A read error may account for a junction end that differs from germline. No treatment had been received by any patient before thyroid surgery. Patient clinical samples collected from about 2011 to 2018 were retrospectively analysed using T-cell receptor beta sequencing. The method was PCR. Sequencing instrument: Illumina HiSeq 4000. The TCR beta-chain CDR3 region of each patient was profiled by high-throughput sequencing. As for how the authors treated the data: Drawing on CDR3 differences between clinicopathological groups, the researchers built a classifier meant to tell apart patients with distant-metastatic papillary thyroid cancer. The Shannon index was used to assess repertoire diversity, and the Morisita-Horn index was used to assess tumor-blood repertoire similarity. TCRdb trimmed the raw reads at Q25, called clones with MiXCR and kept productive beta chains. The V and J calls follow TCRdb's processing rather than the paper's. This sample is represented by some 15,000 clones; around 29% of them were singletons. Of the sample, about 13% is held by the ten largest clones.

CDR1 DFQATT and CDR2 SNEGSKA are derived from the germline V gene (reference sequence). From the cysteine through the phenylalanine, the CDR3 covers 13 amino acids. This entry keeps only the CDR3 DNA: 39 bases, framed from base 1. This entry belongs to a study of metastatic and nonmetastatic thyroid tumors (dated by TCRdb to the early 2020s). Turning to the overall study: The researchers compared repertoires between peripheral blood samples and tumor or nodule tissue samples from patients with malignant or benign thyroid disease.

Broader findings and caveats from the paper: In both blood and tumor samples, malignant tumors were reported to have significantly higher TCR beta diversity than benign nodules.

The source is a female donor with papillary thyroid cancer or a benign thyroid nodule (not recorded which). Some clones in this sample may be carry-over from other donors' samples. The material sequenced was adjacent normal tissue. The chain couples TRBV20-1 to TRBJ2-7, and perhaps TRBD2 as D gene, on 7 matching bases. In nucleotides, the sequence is TGCAGTGCTGATGGGGGGGGCAACTACGGGCAGTACTTC. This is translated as CSADGGGNYGQYF.